A selection of T cell receptor beta chains follows, all from one sample in a study of graft-versus-host responses after intestinal transplantation. These receptors are not linked to any known antigen. TCRdb's copy holds only in-frame clones and misses some; the assay was immunoSEQ multiplex PCR. The repertoire holds tens of thousands of clones, with 85% to 95% as singletons. Sequenced here: unstimulated CD8+ T cells sorted from spleen or lymph node cells, sampled before intestinal transplant. These receptors were taken from a human donor who received an intestinal transplant. Both conserved end residues are part of each CDR3. The D gene is left open where the match is weak. Not every row has a clone size; where given, it reads once, few, many or a size class.

TRBV13	TRBJ2-2	NA	TRBD2	CAARAGGLTNTGELFF	TGTGCCGCCAGGGCGGGGGGCCTAACGAACACCGGGGAGCTGTTTTTT
TRBV30	TRBJ2-3	NA	NA	CACQAGTDTQYF	TGTGCCTGCCAGGCGGGGACAGATACGCAGTATTTT
TRBV12-5	TRBJ2-4	NA	TRBD2	CASGLVWAGEGDNPAKNIQYF	TGTGCTAGTGGTTTGGTCTGGGCGGGAGAAGGAGACAACCCCGCCAAAAACATTCAGTACTTC
TRBV5-6	TRBJ2-3	NA	TRBD2	CASSPEAGTSGGRGDTQYF	TGTGCCAGCAGCCCCGAGGCAGGGACTAGCGGGGGGCGGGGAGATACGCAGTATTTT
TRBV4-1	TRBJ1-2	NA	NA	CASSQDTGSYGYTF	TGCGCCAGCAGCCAAGACACGGGAAGCTATGGCTACACCTTC
TRBV19	TRBJ2-7	NA	TRBD2	CASSISPAGGGEQYF	TGTGCCAGTAGTATCTCCCCAGCGGGAGGAGGTGAGCAGTACTTC
TRBV29-1	TRBJ1-1	NA	NA	CSVQYYTEAFF	TGCAGCGTTCAGTATTACACTGAAGCTTTCTTT
TRBV6-5	TRBJ2-2	NA	NA	CASSSQEYDTGELFF	TGTGCCAGCAGTTCACAGGAGTATGACACCGGGGAGCTGTTTTTT
TRBV27	TRBJ1-2	NA	TRBD1	CASSLLPGQGAQGYTF	TGTGCCAGCAGTTTATTGCCGGGACAGGGGGCACAGGGCTACACCTTC
TRBV7-2	TRBJ2-7	once	TRBD2	CASSLALYLAGSQEQYF	TGTGCCAGCAGCTTAGCGCTCTATCTAGCGGGCTCACAGGAGCAGTACTTC
TRBV7-2	TRBJ1-1	NA	NA	CASSSHAGPNTEAFF	TGTGCCAGCAGCTCCCATGCAGGGCCCAACACTGAAGCTTTCTTT
TRBV6-5	TRBJ1-5	NA	NA	CASSWRASNQPQHF	TGTGCCAGCAGTTGGAGGGCGAGCAATCAGCCCCAGCATTTT
TRBV11-1	TRBJ2-1	NA	TRBD2	CASSHSFSGEQFF	TGTGCCAGCAGCCATAGCTTTAGCGGGGAGCAGTTCTTC
TRBV5-6	TRBJ2-7	NA	NA	CASSLAGSYEQYF	TGTGCCAGCAGCTTGGCTGGCAGCTACGAGCAGTACTTC
TRBV19	TRBJ2-1	once	NA	CASSMAGWEQFF	TGTGCCAGTAGTATGGCGGGATGGGAGCAGTTCTTC
TRBV6-1	TRBJ2-7	NA	NA	CASRREVGTSHEQYF	TGTGCCAGCAGGAGGGAAGTGGGGACATCCCACGAGCAGTACTTC
TRBV19	TRBJ2-5	NA	NA	CASSILQGETQYF	TGTGCCAGTAGTATACTTCAGGGAGAGACCCAGTACTTC
TRBV5-5	TRBJ2-7	NA	TRBD2	CASSSGTSTYEQYF	TGTGCCAGCAGCTCCGGGACTAGCACCTACGAGCAGTACTTC
TRBV30	TRBJ2-3	few	NA	CAWESGLGDTQYF	TGTGCCTGGGAATCGGGACTCGGGGATACGCAGTATTTT
TRBV2	TRBJ1-2	NA	TRBD1	CASTGVLDYGYTF	TGTGCCAGTACAGGGGTTTTGGACTATGGCTACACCTTC
TRBV10-3	TRBJ2-7	once	TRBD1	CAISKGTGGASDEQYF	TGTGCCATCAGTAAGGGGACAGGGGGCGCTTCGGACGAGCAGTACTTC
TRBV14	TRBJ2-2	NA	TRBD2	CASSLHLAGEYTGELFF	TGTGCCAGCAGTCTCCATCTGGCGGGGGAGTACACCGGGGAGCTGTTTTTT
TRBV19	TRBJ1-2	once	NA	CASGGEVGYGYTF	TGTGCCAGCGGAGGGGAAGTGGGCTATGGCTACACCTTC
TRBV5-1	TRBJ2-1	NA	NA	CASTWRIGSYNEQFF	TGCGCCAGCACGTGGAGAATTGGATCCTACAATGAGCAGTTCTTC
TRBV27	TRBJ2-1	NA	NA	CASSPATGFDEQFF	TGTGCCAGCAGTCCAGCGACAGGTTTCGATGAGCAGTTCTTC
TRBV2	TRBJ2-4	NA	NA	CASSTGLAKNIQYF	TGTGCCAGCAGTACAGGGCTAGCCAAAAACATTCAGTACTTC
TRBV27	TRBJ2-2	NA	NA	CASSSLVGVAGELFF	TGTGCCAGCAGTTCCCTGGTCGGGGTTGCCGGGGAGCTGTTTTTT
TRBV19	TRBJ2-3	NA	NA	CASSISDKGGSTDTQYF	TGTGCCAGTAGTATTAGCGACAAAGGGGGTAGCACAGATACGCAGTATTTT
TRBV5-6	TRBJ1-1	few	NA	CASSLVGGRNTEAFF	TGTGCCAGCAGCTTGGTTGGAGGGCGGAACACTGAAGCTTTCTTT
TRBV9	TRBJ2-5	once	NA	CASSVESSHQETQYF	TGTGCCAGCAGCGTAGAATCTAGCCATCAAGAGACCCAGTACTTC
TRBV4-1	TRBJ1-1	NA	NA	CASRLGGLNTEAFF	TGCGCCAGCAGGTTAGGGGGACTGAACACTGAAGCTTTCTTT
TRBV13	TRBJ1-3	NA	NA	CASSLGVRFSGNTIYF	TGTGCCAGCAGCTTAGGGGTGCGGTTCTCTGGAAACACCATATATTTT
TRBV6-5	TRBJ2-7	NA	TRBD1	CASSYSGTGYEQYF	TGTGCCAGCAGCTACTCCGGGACAGGGTACGAGCAGTACTTC
TRBV6-1	TRBJ2-7	NA	TRBD2	CASSETASGPYEQYF	TGTGCCAGCAGTGAAACGGCTAGCGGCCCCTACGAGCAGTACTTC
TRBV9	TRBJ2-1	NA	TRBD2	CASSFAGTSNEQFF	TGTGCCAGCAGCTTCGCCGGGACTAGCAATGAGCAGTTCTTC
TRBV5-1	TRBJ1-5	once	NA	CASSLDSYQPQHF	TGCGCCAGCAGCTTAGACAGCTATCAGCCCCAGCATTTT
TRBV19	TRBJ1-1	NA	NA	CASKWEGTEAFF	TGTGCCAGTAAATGGGAGGGGACTGAAGCTTTCTTT
TRBV6-4	TRBJ2-6	NA	NA	CASSDSQGGANVLTF	TGTGCCAGCAGTGACTCGCAGGGTGGGGCCAACGTCCTGACTTTC
TRBV2	TRBJ1-2	NA	TRBD1	CASSADRAGYTF	TGTGCCAGCAGCGCAGACAGGGCTGGCTACACCTTC
TRBV7-3	TRBJ2-1	NA	TRBD2	CASSLSPSGGVNEQFF	TGTGCCAGCAGCTTATCCCCTAGCGGGGGGGTCAATGAGCAGTTCTTC
TRBV28	TRBJ2-5	NA	TRBD2	CASSSSRLAEHQETQYF	TGTGCCAGCAGTTCCTCCCGACTAGCGGAGCACCAAGAGACCCAGTACTTC
TRBV30	TRBJ1-1	NA	TRBD1	CAWNSPGTENTEAFF	TGTGCCTGGAACAGCCCAGGGACAGAGAACACTGAAGCTTTCTTT
TRBV9	TRBJ2-2	NA	TRBD2	CASSVSSGGLAGELFF	TGTGCCAGCAGCGTATCTAGCGGGGGGCTCGCCGGGGAGCTGTTTTTT
TRBV7-9	TRBJ2-1	NA	NA	CASSLQGNEQFF	TGTGCCAGCAGCTTACAGGGTAATGAGCAGTTCTTC
TRBV5-1	TRBJ2-1	NA	NA	CASSLASGVSYNEQFF	TGCGCCAGCAGCTTGGCTTCGGGAGTCTCCTACAATGAGCAGTTCTTC
TRBV2	TRBJ2-7	few	TRBD1	CASSITGERDEQYF	TGTGCCAGCAGCATTACAGGGGAACGGGACGAGCAGTACTTC
TRBV6-5	TRBJ1-3	NA	TRBD1	CASSAGTGLGNTIYF	TGTGCCAGCAGTGCGGGGACAGGGTTAGGAAACACCATATATTTT
TRBV11-2	TRBJ1-1	NA	NA	CASSLSSEAFF	TGTGCCAGCAGCTTATCCTCTGAAGCTTTCTTT